These 27 T cell receptor beta chains share one sample of origin, sequenced in a study of shared clonotypes between healthy human individuals. This table comes from immunoSEQ multiplex PCR, and its TCRdb copy is limited to in-frame clones, with some not included. The sample gives 950,000 to 1,300,000 clones, about 75% of which show up once; approximately 1.3% is in the top ten. Sequences were obtained from memory CD4+ T cells sorted from blood. As for subset: CD45RA-negative fraction. All receptors derive from a man aged 18-30 years in good health.

The rearrangement joins TRBV7-9 to TRBJ1-2; the D gene is possibly TRBD1 (6 bases). Per germline, CDR1 SEHNR and CDR2 FQNEAQ (reference sequence). The CDR3 totals 14 residues. The ends were cut back, 5 bases at V and 5 bases at J, with 15 bases in the middle. The CDR3 region is CASSQAGGGYGYTF. CDR3 sequence (DNA): TGTGCCAGCAGCCAAGCGGGGGGCGGTTATGGCTACACCTTC.

Concerning this clone: A read error may produce the germline difference seen at one junction end. The rearrangement joins TRBV5-4 to TRBJ2-1; possibly TRBD2 for D (5 bases). The germline gives CDR1 SGHNT, CDR2 YYREEE (reference sequence). This CDR3 is built from 14 residues. This CDR3 is CASSQDLGRNEQFF. The CDR3 DNA sequence: TGCGCCAGCAGCCAAGATCTTGGGAGAAATGAGCAGTTCTTC.

Turning to this clone: Other nucleotide sequences in the sample specify the same CDR3. The chain is built from TRBV28 and TRBJ1-6; D not resolved. The CDR3 length is 14 residues. V was shortened by 5 bases and J by 5 bases, with 10 bases between the two germline ends. Per germline, CDR1 MDHEN and CDR2 SYDVKM. In DNA form, the CDR3 reads TGTGCCAGCAGTCCCAGTGGAAATAATTCACCCCTCCACTTT. It is translated as CASSPSGNNSPLHF.

The V call is TRBV19, the J call TRBJ1-5; no firm D call. Germline V CDR1 and CDR2: LNHDA, SQIVND (reference sequence). V was pared by 5 bases and J by 0 bases, with 8 bases between. The CDR3 covers 14 residues. CDR3 residues: CASSVQDSNQPQHF. CDR3 DNA sequence: TGTGCCAGTAGTGTACAAGATAGCAATCAGCCCCAGCATTTT.

V is TRBV5-1 and J is TRBJ1-1; 9 bases fit TRBD1. The germline V gene encodes CDR1 SGHRS and CDR2 YFSETQ. This CDR3 contains 13 residues. J gave up 7 bases and V 3 bases, and 4 bases lay outside the gene matches. As DNA, the CDR3 is TGCGCCAGCAGCTCCACAGGGGGCGGTGAAGCTTTCTTT. Protein: CASSSTGGGEAFF.

In this sample, this clone turned up once. The rearrangement uses TRBV19 and TRBJ2-3, with D unresolved. From germline, CDR1 is LNHDA and CDR2 SQIVND (reference sequence). V was cut by 6 bases and J by 1 base, with 14 bases left in between. The CDR3 has 15 amino acids. CDR3 coding DNA: TGTGCCAGTAGATTGCAGGCCGCGGGCACAGATACGCAGTATTTT. Encoded protein: CASRLQAAGTDTQYF.

This rearrangement joins TRBV7-3 to TRBJ2-2, with 11 positions matching TRBD2. Germline values: CDR1 SGHTA, CDR2 FQGTGA. V trimming: 5 bases; J trimming: 2 bases; junction bases outside the gene matches: 4. The CDR3 has 16 residues. The CDR3 protein is CASSELAGANTGELFF. CDR3 nucleotides: TGTGCCAGCAGCGAACTAGCGGGGGCCAACACCGGGGAGCTGTTTTTT.

This rearrangement joins TRBV11-2 to TRBJ2-7; TRBD2 agrees at 11 bases. This CDR3 is 14 amino acids long. The V gene end was trimmed by 3 bases and the J gene end by 6 bases; junction bases not matched to a gene: 4. The V gene's germline CDR1 is SGHAT and CDR2 FQNNGV. Here the CDR3 DNA reads TGTGCCAGCAGCTTTAGCGGGGGGGCAGGCGAGCAGTACTTC. This encodes CASSFSGGAGEQYF.

This chain joins TRBV10-3 and TRBJ2-2; D is uncertain. The CDR3 spans 13 residues. Trimming shortened V by 6 bases and J by 4 bases, and 9 bases separated the two germline ends. The germline V gene encodes CDR1 ENHRY and CDR2 SYGVKD. The CDR3 protein is CAIRHAPTGELFF. The CDR3, as DNA: TGTGCCATCAGACATGCCCCCACCGGGGAGCTGTTTTTT.

The chain uses TRBV11-3 and TRBJ1-2, with D possibly being TRBD1 (5 bases). Germline values: CDR1 SGHNT, CDR2 YENEEA. V lost 1 base and J lost 5, with 14 bases in between. This CDR3 has 15 amino acids. CDR3 amino acids: CASSLGPGSKYGYTF. CDR3 DNA sequence: TGTGCCAGCAGCTTAGGGCCAGGGTCCAAGTATGGCTACACCTTC.

The rearrangement links TRBV5-1 to TRBJ1-6, with TRBD1 matching 7 bases. Germline values: CDR1 SGHRS, CDR2 YFSETQ. The CDR3 totals 14 residues. V lost 4 bases and J lost 7; bases outside the gene matches: 5. Here the CDR3 reads CASSRDSLNSPLHF. CDR3 sequence (DNA): TGCGCCAGCAGCCGGGACAGCCTCAATTCACCCCTCCACTTT.

The chain links TRBV5-6 to TRBJ1-2; 9 bases line up with TRBD1. V shed 1 base, J shed 8 bases, and the junction held 3 bases outside the gene matches. Germline V gene sequence: CDR1 SGHDT, CDR2 YYEEEE. The CDR3 contains 13 residues. CDR3: CASSLTGGNGYTF. The CDR3 DNA reads TGTGCCAGCAGCTTGACAGGGGGCAACGGCTACACCTTC.

The J gene is TRBJ2-1, the V gene TRBV4-1; 9 bases match TRBD1. Trimming took 1 base from V and 2 from J; bases not matched to a gene: 3. Germline lookup yields CDR1 MGHRA and CDR2 YSYEKL. This CDR3 region has 16 residues. The CDR3 DNA reads as TGCGCCAGCAGCCAAGGGACAGGGGCGACCTACAATGAGCAGTTCTTC. Protein product: CASSQGTGATYNEQFF.

The chain is built from TRBV30 and TRBJ1-5, with D perhaps TRBD1 (5 bases). The CDR3 extends over 14 amino acids. V was trimmed by 0 bases and J by 6 bases, leaving 12 bases between them. Germline CDR1 is GTSNPN and CDR2 is SVGIG (reference sequence). DNA for the CDR3: TGTGCCTGGAGTGTAAATGAGGGGACTCAGCCCCAGCATTTT. It translates to CAWSVNEGTQPQHF.

This clone occurred many times. The V gene is TRBV4-3, the J gene TRBJ2-3, with a tentative D call TRBD1 (6 bases). The CDR3 contains 16 residues. The V end was cut by 4 bases, the J end by 5 bases, with 19 bases between. Germline CDR1 is LGHNA and CDR2 is YSLEER. The CDR3 sequence: CASSRDQGTSRDTQYF. For the CDR3, the DNA is TGCGCCAGCAGCCGGGACCAGGGGACCTCAAGAGATACGCAGTATTTT.

For this clone: The same CDR3 is also encoded by other DNA sequences in this sample. The chain uses TRBV7-2 and TRBJ2-5, with D maybe TRBD2 (6 bases). Germline V lookup: CDR1 SGHTA, CDR2 FQGNSA. CDR3 size: 15 residues. V lost 1 base, J lost 0 bases, and 9 bases lay in between. DNA of the CDR3: TGTGCCAGCAGCTTAGGTGGAGGGTACCAAGAGACCCAGTACTTC. Translated, it gives CASSLGGGYQETQYF. The full variable domain, its missing parts supplied by reference TRBV7-2 and TRBJ2-5, is GAGVSQSPSNKVTEKGKDVELRCDPISGHTALYWYRQSLGQGLEFLIYFQGNSAPDKSGLPSDRFSAERTGGSVSTLTIQRTQQEDSAVYLCASSLGGGYQETQYFGPGTRLLVL.

A remark on this clone: The same CDR3 arises from other DNA sequences in this sample as well. The rearrangement joins TRBV5-1 to TRBJ2-3; D may match TRBD1 or TRBD2 (6 bases each). CDR3 length equals 14 residues. The V and J ends lost 1 base and 2 bases respectively, with 8 bases between them. Germline V gene data show CDR1 as SGHRS and CDR2 as YFSETQ. CDR3 nucleotides: TGCGCCAGCAGCTTGAGGGGGGACACAGATACGCAGTATTTT. Amino acids: CASSLRGDTDTQYF.

The rearrangement uses TRBV18 and TRBJ2-4; 10 bases are shared with TRBD2. The J segment lost 3 bases and the V segment lost 3 bases, leaving 2 bases of the junction unmatched. Per germline, CDR1 KGHSH and CDR2 LQKENI. This CDR3 comprises 15 residues. The CDR3 is CASSPLAGVKNIQYF. The CDR3 DNA reads as TGTGCCAGCTCACCCCTAGCGGGGGTCAAAAACATTCAGTACTTC. Based on the CDR3 plus reference TRBV18 and TRBJ2-4, the full variable domain is NAGVMQNPRHLVRRRGQEARLRCSPMKGHSHVYWYRQLPEEGLKFMVYLQKENIIDESGMPKERFSAEFPKEGPSILRIQQVVRGDSAAYFCASSPLAGVKNIQYFGAGTRLSVL.

The V gene is TRBV29-1, the J gene TRBJ2-3; D may be TRBD2 (5 bases). The CDR3 covers 11 residues. The V gene lost 7 bases and the J gene lost 6 bases, with 11 bases spanning the gap. Germline-derived CDR1 and CDR2 are SQVTM and ANQGSEA. The CDR3 loop is CSGGFGDTQYF. The DNA of the CDR3 is TGCAGCGGCGGGTTTGGGGATACGCAGTATTTT.

The rearrangement joins TRBV6-1 to TRBJ1-3, with D unclear. The V end lost 4 bases, the J end lost 0 bases, and 10 bases lay between the germline ends. The CDR3 runs to 15 residues. Per the germline V gene, CDR1 is MNHNS and CDR2 is SASEGT. The CDR3: CASSVGPSSGNTIYF. CDR3 nucleotide sequence: TGTGCCAGCAGTGTAGGACCGAGCTCTGGAAACACCATATATTTT.

The chain employs TRBV5-4 and TRBJ2-5; 12 bases are a match to TRBD2. With V trimmed by 4 bases and J by 4 bases, 5 bases remained unmatched. The CDR3 runs 15 residues. Germline V gives CDR1 SGHNT, CDR2 YYREEE (reference sequence). The CDR3 protein is CASSPRLAGAETQYF. CDR3 nucleotide sequence: TGTGCCAGCAGCCCTAGACTAGCGGGAGCAGAGACCCAGTACTTC.

The chain employs TRBV29-1 and TRBJ2-1; possibly TRBD2 for D (6 bases). V lost 4 bases to trimming and J lost 6 bases, with 13 bases between them. Germline CDR1 and CDR2: SQVTM and ANQGSEA. This CDR3 has 13 amino acids. The CDR3 loop is CSVVSGSPNEQFF. The DNA of the CDR3 is TGCAGCGTTGTATCCGGGAGTCCCAATGAGCAGTTCTTC.

Of note for this clone: Given a much more abundant clone one base away, this may be a read error. V gene TRBV6-5 combines with J gene TRBJ2-3; D uncertain. V was clipped by 6 bases and J by 0 bases, with 7 bases between them. This CDR3 is built from 13 residues. Germline V lookup: CDR1 MNHEY, CDR2 SVGAGI. The CDR3 nucleotides are TGTGCCAGCAGCTCGACTAGCACAGATACGCAGTATTTT. This gives the protein CASSSTSTDTQYF.

This clone has just one count. The CDR3 DNA follows: TGTGCCAGCTCCCGGGGAGGGGGCGCCGCAGATACGCAGTATTTT. The encoded protein is CASSRGGGAADTQYF. The chain recombines TRBV9 with TRBJ2-3; D tentatively fits TRBD1 or TRBD2 (7 bases each). Trimming took 7 bases from V and 4 from J, leaving 19 bases between them. The CDR3 totals 15 residues. From germline, CDR1 is SGDLS and CDR2 YYNGEE.

The genes are TRBV19 and TRBJ1-1; D might be TRBD1 (5 bases). The germline V gene has CDR1 LNHDA and CDR2 SQIVND (reference sequence). Trimming took 5 bases from V and 0 from J, leaving 16 bases between them. This CDR3 has 16 residues. The chain's CDR3 is CASSVGLAGMNTEAFF. CDR3 nucleotide sequence: TGTGCCAGTAGTGTGGGACTCGCTGGGATGAACACTGAAGCTTTCTTT.

This clone has ten or more counts. The chain is built from TRBV5-1 and TRBJ2-5; a possible D gene is TRBD2 (6 bases). This CDR3 is built from 17 residues. Germline V gene lookup returns CDR1 SGHRS and CDR2 YFSETQ. Between the trimmed V and J ends, which lost 0 bases and 4 bases, there was a span of 19 bases. This CDR3 is CASSLATGLGGGETQYF. The DNA of the CDR3 is TGCGCCAGCAGCTTGGCCACAGGACTGGGGGGAGGAGAGACCCAGTACTTC.

The rearrangement links TRBV7-2 to TRBJ2-5; weak D call: TRBD2 (6 bases). Germline V CDR1 and CDR2: SGHTA, FQGNSA. The ends were cut back, 1 base at V and 4 bases at J, with 16 bases in the middle. The CDR3 totals 16 residues. CDR3 in DNA: TGTGCCAGCAGCTTAGTCGGCGGGAAGGTCGGAGAGACCCAGTACTTC. Protein sequence: CASSLVGGKVGETQYF.